The 5 T cell receptor beta chains presented below share a single source sample, sequenced in a study of beta chain features in type 1 diabetes. Of the isolated RNA, all was reverse transcribed, and so the sequenced material was expressed TCRB transcripts. Repertoires were generated with immunoSEQ multiplex PCR, while TCRdb's copy carries only in-frame clones and drops some. The table includes 680,000 or so clones, roughly 15% detected once. The sample comprised naive CD4+ T cells from blood. All receptors come from a man aged 18 to 30 in good health.

The chain joins TRBV18 to TRBJ1-1; 7 bases are a match to TRBD1. Losses at the gene ends were 2 bases for V and 0 bases for J; bases not matched to a gene: 9. CDR1 and CDR2 from the germline V gene are KGHSH and LQKENI. The CDR3 spans 17 residues. CDR3 in amino acids: CASSPRVGTAMNTEAFF. The CDR3 nucleotides read TGTGCCAGCTCACCAAGGGTCGGGACAGCCATGAACACTGAAGCTTTCTTT.

The gene calls are TRBV9 and TRBJ2-1, with 12 positions matching TRBD2. Germline loops: CDR1 SGDLS, CDR2 YYNGEE. Trimming at V came to 3 bases and at J to 12 bases, leaving 13 bases not matched to a gene. This CDR3 region has 16 residues. CDR3 sequence reads: CASSAQTSGRTKGQFF. In nucleotides, the CDR3 is TGTGCCAGCAGCGCCCAGACTAGCGGGAGAACGAAGGGGCAGTTCTTC.

The V call is TRBV6-6, the J call TRBJ2-5, with D tentatively TRBD1 (6 bases). Trimming took 2 bases from V and 0 from J, leaving 13 bases between them. This CDR3 contains 16 residues. The germline V gene encodes CDR1 MNHNY and CDR2 SVGAGI (reference sequence). CDR3 coding DNA: TGTGCCAGCAGTTACCCTTCCGCAGGGGACCAAGAGACCCAGTACTTC. It translates to CASSYPSAGDQETQYF.

This clone was counted only a few times. This chain joins TRBV2 and TRBJ2-1, with D possibly TRBD2 on 5 matching bases. CDR3 length: 19 amino acids. Trimming left V 7 bases short and J 0 bases short, with 25 bases between. Per germline, CDR1 SNHLY and CDR2 FYNNEI. The CDR3 loop reads CASMFRWTLALSSYNEQFF. The DNA for the CDR3 is TGTGCCAGCATGTTCCGATGGACCCTAGCTTTATCCTCCTACAATGAGCAGTTCTTC.

This CDR3 reads CASSETRSGHEQYF. DNA for the CDR3: TGTGCCAGCAGTGAAACTCGTTCCGGCCACGAGCAGTACTTC. The V call is TRBV2, the J call TRBJ2-7; D not certain. CDR3 size: 14 residues. The V gene's germline CDR1 is SNHLY and CDR2 FYNNEI. The ends were cut back, 2 bases at V and 5 bases at J, with 13 bases in the middle.